One T cell receptor (beta chain) is described in this entry. This record belongs to a study of blood T cells in healthy people across ages. Trimming took 4 bases from V and 5 from J, leaving 14 bases between them. The CDR3 extends over 15 amino acids. The germline V gene encodes CDR1 LGHNA and CDR2 YSLEER. A second PCR, run for 7 to 11 cycles, used a sample-barcoded 5' primer plus a J-beta primer mix. TCRdb reprocessed the 5' RACE reads via MiXCR and lists one record per CDR3 protein. This sample has about 1.5 million distinct CDR3 sequences; roughly 43% occur once, and the top ten carry just over 4%.

The receptor's source is a woman aged 18-29 years in good health. V usage is TRBV4-3 and J usage is TRBJ1-4; TRBD1 might be the D (5 bases). Sequencing used blood. CDR3 amino acids: CASSPVTVPNEKLFF. In nucleotides, the CDR3 is TGCGCCAGCAGCCCGGTGACAGTCCCCAATGAAAAACTGTTTTTT.